The 26 T cell receptor beta chains in this list originate from one sample, sequenced in a study of blood T cells in healthy people across ages. Primers used in a second PCR of about 6 to 11 cycles were a sample-barcoded 5' primer and a J-beta primer mix. Each CDR3 protein is one row after TCRdb ran MiXCR on the 5' RACE reads. The table lists about 760,000 distinct CDR3 sequences, 45% to 70% of them singletons, with around 24% in the top ten. Sequenced sample: blood. These receptors were obtained from a man aged 40-49 years in good health.

The chain joins TRBV7-9 to TRBJ2-1, with D unresolved. The length of the CDR3 is 10 residues. Trimming shortened V by 10 bases and J by 8 bases, and 9 bases separated the two germline ends. Germline V gene data show CDR1 as SEHNR and CDR2 as FQNEAQ (reference sequence). Here the CDR3 DNA reads TGTGCCACCAGTATAGATGAGCAGTTCTTC. Translated: CATSIDEQFF.

The V and J genes are TRBV10-2 and TRBJ2-7, with 10 bases matching TRBD2. This CDR3 has 16 residues. Trimming removed 1 base from V and 4 bases from J; junction bases left unmatched: 7. Germline V gives CDR1 WSHSY, CDR2 SAAADI. The CDR3 here is CASSEFFSGRSYEQYF. The CDR3 bases are TGCGCCAGCAGTGAGTTTTTTAGCGGGAGGTCGTACGAGCAGTACTTC.

The J gene is TRBJ2-3, the V gene TRBV12-3 or TRBV12-4; no definite D call. The CDR3 has 19 residues. The V end was cut by 6 bases, the J end by 1 base, with 26 bases between. For the CDR3, the DNA is TGTGCCAGCAGCCTTGGTCGACGAGACTGGGTTGAGGGCACAGATACGCAGTATTTT. It yields the protein CASSLGRRDWVEGTDTQYF.

The CDR3 DNA is TGTGCCAGCAGTCGCGGGGTAGGGGGCTACACCTTC. Translation gives CASSRGVGGYTF. This sequence joins TRBV12-3 or TRBV12-4 and TRBJ1-2; D call uncertain. This CDR3 has 12 amino acids. Between the trimmed V and J ends, which lost 5 bases and 8 bases, there was a span of 12 bases.

This chain links TRBV28 with TRBJ2-6; TRBD1 is a possible D gene (5 bases). The CDR3 is 16 residues long. The germline gives CDR1 MDHEN, CDR2 SYDVKM. Trimming cost V 0 bases and J 0 bases, with 6 bases left between them. Here the CDR3 reads CASSLWQGSGANVLTF. The CDR3 DNA reads TGTGCCAGCAGTTTATGGCAGGGCTCTGGGGCCAACGTCCTGACTTTC.

This chain links TRBV11-2 with TRBJ1-2; D perhaps matches TRBD1 (5 bases). The CDR3 sequence is 16 residues long. Germline V lookup: CDR1 SGHAT, CDR2 FQNNGV. V was pared by 5 bases and J by 1 base, with 17 bases between. This chain's CDR3 is CASSNRRDGFNYGYTF. In DNA form, the CDR3 reads TGTGCCAGCAGCAACCGCCGGGACGGATTTAACTATGGCTACACCTTC.

The chain combines TRBV29-1 with TRBJ2-6; unclear D gene. The ends were cut back, 2 bases at V and 0 bases at J, with 11 bases in the middle. From germline, CDR1 is SQVTM and CDR2 ANQGSEA. This CDR3 has 16 amino acids. The CDR3 sequence is CSVERDLDSGANVLTF. The DNA for the CDR3 is TGCAGCGTTGAAAGGGATCTCGACTCTGGGGCCAACGTCCTGACTTTC.

V is TRBV6-5 and J is TRBJ2-1; TRBD1 aligns across 10 bases. Germline values: CDR1 MNHEY, CDR2 SVGAGI. CDR3 length: 17 amino acids. The ends lost 0 bases at V and 8 bases at J; junction bases unmatched: 10. The CDR3 spells CASSYSHSGTGVHEQFF. In DNA form, the CDR3 reads TGTGCCAGCAGTTACTCTCATTCCGGGACAGGGGTGCATGAGCAGTTCTTC.

The gene calls are TRBV7-8 and TRBJ2-7, with a weak D call TRBD1 (5 bases). V gave up 4 bases and J gave up 0 bases, with 13 bases separating them. The CDR3 covers 15 residues. Germline CDR1 SGHVS, CDR2 FQNEAQ. DNA of the CDR3: TGTGCCAGCAGCTCAGGGTTTGGTGTCTCCTACGAGCAGTACTTC. Its translation is CASSSGFGVSYEQYF.

This clonotype was seen a single time. This chain joins TRBV29-1 and TRBJ2-7; TRBD1 aligns across 8 bases. Trimming at V came to 2 bases and at J to 3 bases, leaving 3 bases not matched to a gene. The germline CDR1 and CDR2 sequences are SQVTM and ANQGSEA. The CDR3 consists of 13 residues. CDR3 in DNA: TGCAGCGTTGAAACAGGGGGAGGCTACGAGCAGTACTTC. Its protein is CSVETGGGYEQYF.

Comments on this clonotype: Sequence at one end of the junction differs from germline and may be a read error. This chain connects TRBV7-2 to TRBJ1-4; 9 bases agree with TRBD1. The germline V gene encodes CDR1 SGHTA and CDR2 FQGNSA. The CDR3 runs to 13 residues. CDR3 nucleotides: TGTGCCAGCAGCCTAGCCCGGGACAGGGAACTGTTTTTT. It translates to CASSLARDRELFF.

The chain has TRBV5-1 and TRBJ2-1; TRBD1 is a possible D gene (6 bases). CDR3 length: 14 residues. Germline CDR1 reads SGHRS; CDR2 reads YFSETQ. V shed 0 bases and J shed 7 bases, with 11 bases lying between them. CDR3 residues: CASSLAVQGNEQFF. The CDR3 DNA reads as TGCGCCAGCAGCTTGGCCGTACAGGGAAATGAGCAGTTCTTC.

A word on this clonotype: One junction end disagrees with the germline gene, perhaps due to a read error. The rearrangement links TRBV6-2 or TRBV6-3 to TRBJ2-7; 8 positions agree with TRBD1. The CDR3 covers 12 residues. The germline V gene encodes CDR1 MNHEY and CDR2 SVGEGT. The CDR3 bases are TGTGCCAGTGGACAGGGAATTTACGAGCAGTCCTTC. Translating gives CASGQGIYEQSF.

This clonotype was seen at least ten times. The chain couples TRBV6-4 to TRBJ2-3, with D possibly matching TRBD2 (7 bases). Germline V gene lookup returns CDR1 MRHNA and CDR2 SNTAGT. V was shortened by 3 bases and J by 2 bases, with 9 bases between the two germline ends. The CDR3 has 14 residues. CDR3 bases: TGTGCCAGCAGTGAGGGGGGGGCCACAGATACGCAGTATTTT. Translation: CASSEGGATDTQYF.

The chain employs TRBV1 and TRBJ1-6; TRBD1 is taken as the D call from the table, unchecked against the DNA. TRBV1 is marked as a pseudogene. This CDR3 comprises 16 residues. Written as DNA, the CDR3 is TGCACCAGCAGCCAATGCGGCGGGACAGGGATGATACCCCTCCACTTT. The encoded protein is CTSSQCGGTGMIPLHF.

This clonotype was seen a few times. The junction shows a germline mismatch at one end, possibly a read error. The rearrangement joins TRBV6-2 or TRBV6-3 to TRBJ1-1, with D perhaps TRBD1 (6 bases). The CDR3 spans 14 residues. Germline V gene lookup returns CDR1 MNHEY and CDR2 SVGEGT. CDR3 bases: TGTGCCAGCAGTTCCACAGGGCTGAAGACTGAAGCTTTCTTT. This encodes CASSSTGLKTEAFF.

This chain uses TRBV4-1 with TRBJ2-7; D tentatively fits TRBD1 or TRBD2 (5 bases each). The CDR3 consists of 13 residues. CDR1 is MGHRA, CDR2 YSYEKL, per germline. The V and J ends lost 7 bases and 4 bases respectively, with 14 bases between them. In DNA form, the CDR3 reads TGCGCCAGCAAAGGGACGGCCATATACGAGCAGTACTTC. Its translation: CASKGTAIYEQYF.

The chain employs TRBV6-2 or TRBV6-3 and TRBJ2-7, with TRBD1 identical over 8 bases. CDR3 length equals 16 residues. The V segment lost 6 bases and the J segment 7 bases; nucleotides outside the gene matches: 17. CDR1 is MNHEY, CDR2 SVGEGT, per germline. For the CDR3, the DNA is TGTGCCAGCAGCCGATCCGACAGGGGATTTTGGGATGAGCAGTACTTC. The encoded protein is CASSRSDRGFWDEQYF.

V gene TRBV12-3 or TRBV12-4 combines with J gene TRBJ1-5; 7 bases align to TRBD1. This CDR3 contains 13 residues. Trimming took 4 bases from V and 7 from J; bases not matched to a gene: 4. The CDR3 protein is CASSSTGNQPQHF. In DNA form, the CDR3 reads TGTGCCAGCAGTTCGACAGGGAACCAGCCCCAGCATTTT.

The chain recombines TRBV6-1 with TRBJ1-1; 8 positions agree with TRBD1. Germline V gene lookup returns CDR1 MNHNS and CDR2 SASEGT. The CDR3 sequence is 14 residues long. The trim removed 6 bases at V and 3 bases at J, leaving 6 bases unmatched. Written as DNA, the CDR3 is TGTGCCAGCAGCCCGACAGGGGATCACACTGAAGCTTTCTTT. The encoded protein is CASSPTGDHTEAFF.

The rearrangement links TRBV6-2 or TRBV6-3 to TRBJ2-7; D is unclear. CDR3 length: 14 amino acids. The germline CDR1 and CDR2 sequences are MNHEY and SVGEGT. The V and J ends lost 7 bases and 4 bases respectively, with 17 bases between them. The CDR3 loop reads CASTLPGPTYEQYF. The CDR3 bases are TGTGCCAGCACCCTACCCGGGCCAACATACGAGCAGTACTTC.

The rearrangement uses TRBV18 and TRBJ1-3, with D perhaps TRBD1 (6 bases). The CDR3 consists of 17 residues. Trimming left V 6 bases short and J 2 bases short, with 20 bases between. Per germline, CDR1 KGHSH and CDR2 LQKENI. The CDR3 sequence is CASSHYFEGETGNTIYF. CDR3 DNA sequence: TGTGCCAGCTCTCATTACTTCGAGGGGGAGACTGGAAACACCATATATTTT.

The chain is built from TRBV11-1 and TRBJ1-1; 10 positions agree with TRBD1. CDR3 length: 16 amino acids. Losses at the gene ends were 5 bases for V and 4 bases for J; bases not matched to a gene: 10. CDR1 and CDR2 (germline): SGHAT, FQDESV (reference sequence). For the CDR3, the DNA is TGTGCCAGCAGCCCCGGACAGGGGGATGGGCGCACTGAAGCTTTCTTT. Encoded protein: CASSPGQGDGRTEAFF.

The gene calls are TRBV29-1 and TRBJ2-6, with 7 positions matching TRBD1. The CDR3 length is 15 residues. V shed 4 bases, J shed 4 bases, and the junction held 7 bases outside the gene matches. Germline loops: CDR1 SQVTM, CDR2 ANQGSEA. The CDR3 region is CSVGDRESGANVLTF. In nucleotides, the CDR3 is TGCAGCGTTGGTGACAGGGAATCCGGGGCCAACGTCCTGACTTTC.

The chain joins TRBV27 to TRBJ1-2, with D possibly matching TRBD1 (5 bases). V lost 5 bases and J lost 2, with 15 bases in between. The CDR3 is 15 amino acids. Germline V gene data show CDR1 as MNHEY and CDR2 as SMNVEV (reference sequence). This CDR3 is CASSPHRSSNYGYTF. CDR3 nucleotides: TGTGCCAGCAGTCCCCACAGGAGTTCCAACTATGGCTACACCTTC.

V is TRBV20-1 and J is TRBJ2-5, with 9 bases that match TRBD1. The germline CDR1 and CDR2 sequences are DFQATT and SNEGSKA (reference sequence). This CDR3 contains 17 residues. V shed 5 bases and J 4 bases; nucleotides not matched to a gene: 17. The CDR3 bases are TGCAGTGCTCGAACAGGGGGCGCGGGATTAATAGGAGAGACCCAGTACTTC. Its protein is CSARTGGAGLIGETQYF.